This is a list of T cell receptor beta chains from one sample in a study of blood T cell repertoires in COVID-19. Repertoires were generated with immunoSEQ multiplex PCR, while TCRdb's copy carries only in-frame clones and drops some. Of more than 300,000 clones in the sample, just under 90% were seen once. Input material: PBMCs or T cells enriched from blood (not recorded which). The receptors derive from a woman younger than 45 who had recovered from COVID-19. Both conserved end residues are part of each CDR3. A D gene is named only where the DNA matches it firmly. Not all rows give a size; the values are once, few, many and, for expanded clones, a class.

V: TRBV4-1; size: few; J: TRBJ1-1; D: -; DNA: TGCGCCAGCAGCCAAGATTGGGGAGACACTGAAGCTTTCTTT; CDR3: CASSQDWGDTEAFF
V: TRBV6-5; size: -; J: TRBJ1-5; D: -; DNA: TGTGCCAGCAGTTACAGCCTGAATAGCAATCAGCCCCAGCATTTT; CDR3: CASSYSLNSNQPQHF
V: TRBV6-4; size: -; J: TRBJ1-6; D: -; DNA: TGTGCCAGCAGTGACGGACTAAGTACACCCCTCCACTTT; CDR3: CASSDGLSTPLHF
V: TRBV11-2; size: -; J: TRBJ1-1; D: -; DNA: TGTGCCAGCCGCCAGGTTGCTGAAGCTTTCTTT; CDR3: CASRQVAEAFF
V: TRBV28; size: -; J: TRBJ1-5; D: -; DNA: TGTGCCAGCAGTTTCCCCCAGTATAGCAATCAGCCCCAGCATTTT; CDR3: CASSFPQYSNQPQHF
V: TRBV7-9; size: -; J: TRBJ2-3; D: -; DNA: TGTGCCAGCGGAACGTCCTCAGGGGGGACCACAGATACGCAGTATTTT; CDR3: CASGTSSGGTTDTQYF
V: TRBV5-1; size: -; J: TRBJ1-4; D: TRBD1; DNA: TGCGCCAGCAGCCTTCCCGGGACAGGGAATGAAAAACTGTTTTTT; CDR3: CASSLPGTGNEKLFF
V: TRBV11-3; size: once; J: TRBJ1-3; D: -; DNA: TGTGCCAGCAGCTTCTCCTCTGGAAACACCATATATTTT; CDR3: CASSFSSGNTIYF
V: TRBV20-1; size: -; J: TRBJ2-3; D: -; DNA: TGCAGTGCTAGTGGGCCCCCGAGGCAGGATACGCAGTATTTT; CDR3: CSASGPPRQDTQYF
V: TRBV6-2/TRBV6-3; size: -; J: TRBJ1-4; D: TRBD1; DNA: TGTGCCAGCAGTCCAGGGGGCGCAACTAATGAAAAACTGTTTTTT; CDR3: CASSPGGATNEKLFF
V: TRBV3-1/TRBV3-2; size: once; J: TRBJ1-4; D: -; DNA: TGTGCCAGCAGCCAGGCTGGGGGGGAAAAACTGTTTTTT; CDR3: CASSQAGGEKLFF
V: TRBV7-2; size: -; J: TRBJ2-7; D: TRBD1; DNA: TGTGCCAGCAGCTTAGCCGGGACAGGGAAGACCTACGAGCAGTACTTC; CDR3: CASSLAGTGKTYEQYF
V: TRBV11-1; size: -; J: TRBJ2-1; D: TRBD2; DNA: TGTGCCAGCAGCTTGAGCGGGACCCCTCCCAATGAGCAGTTCTTC; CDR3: CASSLSGTPPNEQFF
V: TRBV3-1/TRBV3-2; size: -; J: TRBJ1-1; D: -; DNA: TGTGCCAGCAGCCCGCAGCCGTCCCGGGAGAACACTGAAGCTTTCTTT; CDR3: CASSPQPSRENTEAFF
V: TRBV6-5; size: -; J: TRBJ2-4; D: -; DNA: TGTGCCAGCAGTCTTCCTAGCTTAGCCAAAAACATTCAGTACTTC; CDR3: CASSLPSLAKNIQYF
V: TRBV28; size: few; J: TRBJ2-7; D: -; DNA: TGTGCCAGCAGCCCGGACACCTACGAGCAGTACTTC; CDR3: CASSPDTYEQYF
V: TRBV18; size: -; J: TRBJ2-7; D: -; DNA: TGTGCCAGCTCACCAAACGGGGACGAGCAGTACTTC; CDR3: CASSPNGDEQYF
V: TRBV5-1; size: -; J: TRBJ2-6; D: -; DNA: TGCGCCAGCAGCTTGACAGGTAGCTCTGGGGCCAACGTCCTGACTTTC; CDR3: CASSLTGSSGANVLTF
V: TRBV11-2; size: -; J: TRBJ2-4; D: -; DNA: TGTGCCAGCAGCTTGACAGTTAGCTTAAAAAACATTCAGTACTTC; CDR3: CASSLTVSLKNIQYF
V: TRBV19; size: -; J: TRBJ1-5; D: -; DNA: TGTGCCAGTACTCCTGGGAGGAATTTCCATAGCAATCAGCCCCAGCATTTT; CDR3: CASTPGRNFHSNQPQHF
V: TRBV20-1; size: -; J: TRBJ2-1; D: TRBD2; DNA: TGCAGTGCTAGTATGCACGGGACTAGCGGACTCAATGAGCAGTTCTTC; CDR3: CSASMHGTSGLNEQFF
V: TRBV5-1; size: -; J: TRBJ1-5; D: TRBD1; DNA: TGCGCCAGCAGCTTGGGACAGGGTCCCTTAGAGCCCCAGCATTTT; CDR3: CASSLGQGPLEPQHF
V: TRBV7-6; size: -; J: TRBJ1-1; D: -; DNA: TGTGCCAGCAGCTTACTGTCTCCAGGAGGAGGAACTGAAGCTTTCTTT; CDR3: CASSLLSPGGGTEAFF
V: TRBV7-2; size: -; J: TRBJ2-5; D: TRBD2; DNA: TGTGCCAGCAGCTTGGCCGGGACTAGCGGTAAAGAGACCCAGTACTTC; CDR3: CASSLAGTSGKETQYF
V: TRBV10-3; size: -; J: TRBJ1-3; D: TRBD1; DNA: TGTGCCATCCGGGACAGGGAAGGAAACACCATATATTTT; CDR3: CAIRDREGNTIYF
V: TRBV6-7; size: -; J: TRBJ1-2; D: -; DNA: TGTGCTCACCTAGCCACTGGGGGCGGTGGTGGCTACACCTTC; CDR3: CAHLATGGGGGYTF
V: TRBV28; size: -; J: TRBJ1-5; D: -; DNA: TGTGCCAGCAGTAATCCTCAGGGTAGCAATCAGCCCCAGCATTTT; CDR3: CASSNPQGSNQPQHF
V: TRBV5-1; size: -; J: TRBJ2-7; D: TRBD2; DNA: TGCGCCAGCAGCTTGCGTGCTAGCGGGAGTTACGAGCAGTACTTC; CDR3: CASSLRASGSYEQYF